This T cell receptor (beta chain) was documented in a study of cytomegalovirus exposure and HLA in healthy donors (TCRdb year 2017). General notes on the study: A later analysis indicated that the 130 or so validation repertoires were generated on the platform also employed for the 600 to 750 repertoires of the first cohort. In addition to the first cohort of around 670 subjects, a separate validation cohort of 120 different subjects was used. The study aimed to test whether cataloging public T cell receptors could reveal signatures of past pathogen exposure. The study combined high-throughput TCR immunosequencing, statistical association of individual TCRs with disease status, and machine learning to predict cytomegalovirus infection status.

Results the study describes overall, beyond this receptor: Three of the identified cytomegalovirus-associated TCR beta chains were confirmed in vitro to be specific for cytomegalovirus antigens. The authors suggested that the approach could potentially be generalized to other disease states and immunological phenotypes. In both the original and validation cohorts, the classifier was reported to diagnose cytomegalovirus status with high specificity and sensitivity. All 130 or so repertoires were used to score co-occurrence in the validation cohort in a later analysis, because that analysis had no HLA typing for the cohort. In a later analysis, TCRs clustered in the first cohort were found to also tend to co-occur in the roughly 120 validation repertoires, with around 94% of cluster scores above 0. While some public TCRs were present in many individuals, most TCR sequences turned up only very rarely across donors. In the study, some 160 TCR beta chains were listed as associated with cytomegalovirus.

Donors formed part of the validation cohort, which comprised over a hundred subjects and was distinct from the first cohort of 550 to 850 subjects. The method was the immunoSEQ multiplex PCR assay. Regarding the original processing steps: A statistical classification framework was built to diagnose cytomegalovirus status from the catalog of TCR beta chain sequences. TCRdb provides this immuneACCESS table in a form limited to in-frame rearrangements. Some clones are lacking; in checked studies, under half of them reflect an unresolved V gene, and why the rest are absent is not known. The V and J calls and clone size are taken from that table; D and trimming were inferred from the DNA. The sample records 230,000 or so clones, 85% to 90% of which are singletons. Around 3% of the sample comes from the top ten. About this clone: Its recognized antigen is unknown. Base qualities are not at hand, and no much larger clone is one base apart.

The sequenced sample was PBMCs. The clonotype comes from a woman aged 18-29 years in good health and CMV-seronegative.

The encoded CDR3 is CASSPGLGGNEQFF. At the DNA level, the sequence is TGTGCCAGCAGCCCCGGACTAGGGGGCAATGAGCAGTTCTTC. The chain is made from TRBV9 and TRBJ2-1; TRBD2 could be the D gene, as 7 bases match. Trimming costs V 4 bases and J 6 bases, and their ends lie 14 bases apart. The CDR3, from cysteine to phenylalanine, totals 14 residues. Of the read, only the CDR3 DNA is kept; its 42 bases are in frame from base 1. The germline V gene provides CDR1 SGDLS and CDR2 YYNGEE.